Below, one T cell receptor beta chain is given with its context. What the recovered Cohort 3 donors had was two negative PCRs, clearance, or symptom resolution. Germline V gene lookup returns CDR1 LNHDA and CDR2 SQIVND (reference sequence). CDR3 length: 16 amino acids. Trimming left V 5 bases short and J 3 bases short, with 17 bases between. Clones were sequenced by immunoSEQ multiplex PCR, and TCRdb holds only the in-frame ones, with some missing. The sample records fewer than 250,000 clones, about four fifths being singletons. This record belongs to a study of blood T cell repertoires in COVID-19. The sequenced sample consisted of PBMCs or T cells enriched from blood (not recorded which). This clonotype was obtained from a woman aged 25 to 45 who had recovered from COVID-19. The chain joins TRBV19 to TRBJ1-5; D not resolved. CDR3 DNA: TGTGCCAGTAGTCCGGACTCTTGGGGAACCAATCAGCCCCAGCATTTT. Its protein is CASSPDSWGTNQPQHF.